Listed below are T cell receptor beta chains from one sample, sequenced in a study of glioma-infiltrating T cells after dendritic cell vaccination. Here immunoSEQ multiplex PCR was the method, and the copy in TCRdb shows in-frame clones only, minus some. The repertoire includes about 91,000 clones, approximately 75% of them detected once, and approximately 2% sits in the top ten. The sequencing here drew on blood, taken after dendritic cell vaccination. The receptors were sampled from a human donor with glioblastoma. Both conserved end residues are part of each CDR3. The D gene is left open where the match is weak. Only part of the rows carry a size: once, few, many, or a class if the clone is expanded.

>TRBV27|TRBJ1-3|-|once
CASSLSTGRNTIYF
TGTGCCAGCAGTTTATCGACAGGCCGAAACACCATATATTTT
>TRBV5-1|TRBJ2-2|-|-
CASRPFNMNTGELFF
TGCGCCAGCAGACCATTTAACATGAACACCGGGGAGCTGTTTTTT
>TRBV19|TRBJ1-6|-|-
CASSIRQNSPLHF
TGTGCCAGTAGTATACGTCAGAATTCACCCCTCCACTTT
>TRBV19|TRBJ1-5|-|-
CASSPYINQPQHF
TGTGCCAGTAGCCCTTATATCAATCAGCCCCAGCATTTT
>TRBV2|TRBJ1-1|TRBD1|-
CASKVWDRGAEAFF
TGTGCCAGCAAAGTCTGGGACAGGGGGGCTGAAGCTTTCTTT
>TRBV6-6|TRBJ1-2|TRBD1|-
CASSYAGGDYGYTF
TGTGCCAGCAGTTACGCAGGGGGCGACTATGGCTACACCTTC
>TRBV29-1|TRBJ1-2|TRBD1|-
CSAPQEGASGYTF
TGCAGCGCTCCTCAAGAGGGGGCGAGTGGCTACACCTTC
>TRBV2|TRBJ2-7|-|-
CASSLRLTGSGGNYEQYF
TGTGCCAGCAGTCTAAGACTCACAGGATCGGGTGGGAACTACGAGCAGTACTTC
>TRBV18|TRBJ2-2|-|-
CASSRGSASNTGELFF
TGTGCCAGCTCACGAGGATCGGCCTCGAACACCGGGGAGCTGTTTTTT
>TRBV18|TRBJ2-3|TRBD2|once
CASSPWRGDSDTQYF
TGTGCCAGCTCACCGTGGCGGGGGGACTCAGATACGCAGTATTTT
>TRBV2|TRBJ2-3|-|-
CASNPSVNTQYF
TGTGCCAGCAACCCTAGCGTTAATACGCAGTATTTT
>TRBV19|TRBJ1-2|-|-
CASSIGSANYGYTF
TGTGCCAGTAGTATAGGCAGCGCAAACTATGGCTACACCTTC
>TRBV5-1|TRBJ2-3|TRBD2|-
CASSLEGSGNAQYF
TGCGCCAGCAGCTTGGAGGGTAGCGGGAACGCGCAGTATTTT
>TRBV6-6|TRBJ1-2|-|few
CAYGGPFYGYTF
TGTGCCTACGGGGGGCCCTTCTATGGCTACACCTTC
>TRBV5-1|TRBJ2-7|-|-
CASSRYGQSEQYF
TGCGCCAGCAGCCGGTACGGACAGAGCGAGCAGTACTTC
>TRBV15|TRBJ2-3|TRBD1|-
CATSRDRVSTDTQYF
TGTGCCACCAGCAGGGACAGGGTATCCACAGATACGCAGTATTTT
>TRBV5-1|TRBJ2-7|TRBD2|-
CASSLGFRTSGREDEQYF
TGCGCCAGCAGCTTGGGGTTCCGGACATCGGGGCGGGAGGACGAGCAGTACTTC
>TRBV7-9|TRBJ1-4|-|-
CASSLQGNFEKLFF
TGTGCCAGCAGCTTACAGGGAAACTTTGAAAAACTGTTTTTT
>TRBV18|TRBJ1-1|TRBD1|-
CASSPAGTGLNTEAFF
TGTGCCAGCTCACCTGCCGGGACAGGGCTGAACACTGAAGCTTTCTTT
>TRBV5-6|TRBJ1-1|TRBD1|-
CASTRDRRNTEAFF
TGTGCCAGCACCAGGGACAGACGGAACACTGAAGCTTTCTTT
>TRBV6-1|TRBJ1-2|TRBD1|-
CASRPGQPTSHTF
TGTGCCAGCAGACCGGGACAGCCGACAAGCCACACCTTC
>TRBV25-1|TRBJ2-3|-|-
CASTNPGYTDTQYF
TGTGCCAGCACCAATCCGGGATACACAGATACGCAGTATTTT
>TRBV19|TRBJ2-2|TRBD2|-
CASSKVLAGGRANTGELFF
TGTGCCAGTAGTAAAGTACTAGCGGGGGGGAGAGCGAACACCGGGGAGCTGTTTTTT
>TRBV29-1|TRBJ1-2|-|-
CSVEVQVWAQGYGYTF
TGCAGCGTTGAAGTCCAGGTTTGGGCGCAGGGCTATGGCTACACCTTC